This T cell receptor beta chain appears in the sequencing data of a study of CD8 T cells in Susac syndrome. Sequencing of TCR beta was undertaken in CD8+ and CD4+ T cells derived from blood. Healthy donors were controls matched for age and sex. Negative isolation was applied to CD8+ and CD4+ T cells, and FACS enrichment was applied to TEMRA cells. With random hexamers, reverse transcription was performed on about 0.5 to 1 ug of RNA. The authors amplified TCR beta CDR3 across 54 Vbeta and 13 Jbeta using immunoSEQ multiplex PCR. TCRdb independently ran MiXCR on the immunoSEQ multiplex PCR reads; one entry per CDR3 protein. There are 90,000 to 150,000 distinct CDR3 sequences in the sample; 94% occur only once, and roughly 0.098% lies in the top ten. Sequenced sample: CD4+ T cells from PBMCs. The TCR sequence derives from a human donor in good health.

The CDR3 region has the DNA TGCAGCGTGCCCGGAGCGGTGAGGAATGAGCAGTTCTTC. The encoded protein is CSVPGAVRNEQFF. This chain connects TRBV29-1 to TRBJ2-1, with D possibly being TRBD2 (5 bases). V was cut by 6 bases and J by 7 bases, with 16 bases left in between. CDR1 and CDR2 from the germline V gene are SQVTM and ANQGSEA. The CDR3 length is 13 residues.